This TCR beta chain emerged from a study of cytomegalovirus exposure and HLA in healthy donors. Broader study findings: Excluded were some V segments that proved indistinguishable, including TRBV6-2 and TRBV6-3. Reports described diagnosis of cytomegalovirus status by the classifier as highly specific and sensitive. CMV serostatus was the only recorded immune exposure for donors.

The CDR3 spans 14 residues. V gave up 8 bases and J gave up 5 bases; unmatched junction bases: 3. CDR1 and CDR2 from the germline V gene are SGHTA and FQGNSA. The PCR contained 60 Vbeta and 13 Jbeta primers. Profiling relied on immunoSEQ multiplex PCR, and the TCRdb table lists in-frame clones only, not all of them. Found here are about 98,000 clones, 70% to 90% of them singletons; the top ten hold around 2.6%. Participants comprised healthy donors of bone marrow. For this clone: As yet, its antigen is unknown.

Sample: PBMCs. This receptor was obtained from a middle-aged man in good health and CMV-seronegative. The chain has TRBV7-2 and TRBJ2-1, with 13 bases lining up with TRBD2. The CDR3 nucleotides read TGTGCCAGCCTGGGACTAGCGGGGAACAATGAGCAGTTCTTC. Its translation: CASLGLAGNNEQFF.